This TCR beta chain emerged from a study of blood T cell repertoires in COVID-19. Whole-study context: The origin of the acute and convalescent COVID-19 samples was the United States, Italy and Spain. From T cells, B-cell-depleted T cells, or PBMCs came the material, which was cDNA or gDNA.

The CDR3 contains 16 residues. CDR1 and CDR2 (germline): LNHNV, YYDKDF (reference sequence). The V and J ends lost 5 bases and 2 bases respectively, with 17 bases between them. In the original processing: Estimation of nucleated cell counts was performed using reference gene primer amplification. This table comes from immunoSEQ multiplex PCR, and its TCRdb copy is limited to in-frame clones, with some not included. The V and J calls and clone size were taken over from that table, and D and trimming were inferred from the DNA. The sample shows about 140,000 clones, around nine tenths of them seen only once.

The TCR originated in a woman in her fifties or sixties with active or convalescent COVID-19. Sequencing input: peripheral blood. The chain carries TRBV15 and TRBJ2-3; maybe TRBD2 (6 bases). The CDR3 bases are TGTGCCACCAGCTCACCCGGACGGGAGCACACAGATACGCAGTATTTT. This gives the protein CATSSPGREHTDTQYF.